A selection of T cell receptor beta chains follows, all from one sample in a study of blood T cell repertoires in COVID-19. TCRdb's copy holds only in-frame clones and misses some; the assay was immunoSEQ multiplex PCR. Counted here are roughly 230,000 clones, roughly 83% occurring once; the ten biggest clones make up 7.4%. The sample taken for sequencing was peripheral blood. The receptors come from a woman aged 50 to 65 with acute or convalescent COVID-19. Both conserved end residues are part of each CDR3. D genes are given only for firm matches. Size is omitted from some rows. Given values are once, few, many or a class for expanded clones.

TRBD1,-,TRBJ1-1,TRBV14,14,CASSQETGVTEAFF,TGTGCCAGCAGCCAAGAAACAGGGGTCACTGAAGCTTTCTTT
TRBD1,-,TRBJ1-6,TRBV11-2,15,CASSLVAQGNSPLHF,TGTGCCAGCAGCTTAGTGGCACAGGGGAATTCACCCCTCCACTTT
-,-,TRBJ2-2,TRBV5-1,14,CASSLEPNTGELFF,TGCGCCAGCAGCTTGGAGCCGAACACCGGGGAGCTGTTTTTT
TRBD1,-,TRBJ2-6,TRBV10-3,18,CAISGKQGYGAGANVLTF,TGTGCCATCAGTGGGAAACAGGGGTACGGGGCTGGGGCCAACGTCCTGACTTTC
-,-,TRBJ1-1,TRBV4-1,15,CASSQALIRDPEAFF,TGCGCCAGCAGCCAAGCCCTAATCAGGGATCCTGAAGCTTTCTTT
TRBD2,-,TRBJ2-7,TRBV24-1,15,CATISGGIPTYEQYF,TGTGCCACCATCAGCGGGGGGATCCCAACCTACGAGCAGTACTTC
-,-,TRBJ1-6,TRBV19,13,CASGPPYNSPLHF,TGTGCCAGCGGTCCACCCTATAATTCACCCCTCCACTTT
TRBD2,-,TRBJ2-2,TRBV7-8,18,CASSLARPGLVLLGELFF,TGTGCCAGCAGCTTAGCCCGGCCGGGACTAGTTCTCCTCGGGGAGCTGTTTTTT
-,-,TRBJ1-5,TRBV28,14,CASRRPYSNQPQHF,TGTGCCAGCCGGAGGCCTTATAGCAATCAGCCCCAGCATTTT
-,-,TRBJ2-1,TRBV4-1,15,CASSQDYRTYNEQFF,TGCGCCAGCAGCCAAGACTACAGGACCTACAATGAGCAGTTCTTC
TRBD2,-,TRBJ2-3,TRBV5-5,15,CASSLPGTSVDTQYF,TGTGCCAGCAGCTTACCCGGGACTAGCGTAGATACGCAGTATTTT
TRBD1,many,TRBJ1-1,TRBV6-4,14,CASRRGQQDTEAFF,TGTGCCAGCAGGCGGGGACAGCAGGACACTGAAGCTTTCTTT
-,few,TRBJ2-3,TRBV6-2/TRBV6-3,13,CASSLSHTDTQYF,TGTGCCAGCAGTTTATCACACACAGATACGCAGTATTTT
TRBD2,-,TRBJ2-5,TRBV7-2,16,CASSPGAGAYQETQYF,TGTGCCAGCAGCCCCGGAGCGGGGGCCTACCAAGAGACCCAGTACTTC
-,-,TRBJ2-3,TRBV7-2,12,CASSRDTDTQYF,TGTGCCAGCAGCCGAGACACAGATACGCAGTATTTT
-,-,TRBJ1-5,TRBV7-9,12,CASSLGVGPQHF,TGTGCCAGCAGCTTAGGAGTCGGGCCCCAGCATTTT
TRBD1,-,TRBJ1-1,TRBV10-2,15,CASSAGDRMNTEAFF,TGCGCCAGCAGTGCCGGGGACAGGATGAACACTGAAGCTTTCTTT
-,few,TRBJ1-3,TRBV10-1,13,CASSASSGNTIYF,TGCGCCAGCAGTGCGAGCTCTGGAAACACCATATATTTT
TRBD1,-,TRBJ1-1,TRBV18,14,CASSLQGYNTEAFF,TGTGCCAGCTCACTACAGGGGTATAACACTGAAGCTTTCTTT
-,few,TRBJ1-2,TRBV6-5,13,CATSGYGGYGYTF,TGTGCCACCTCGGGGTATGGAGGCTATGGCTACACCTTC
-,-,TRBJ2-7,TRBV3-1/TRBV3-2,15,CASSQVGGGLGEQYF,TGTGCCAGCAGCCAAGTTGGTGGGGGCTTGGGGGAGCAGTACTTC
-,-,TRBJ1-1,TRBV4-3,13,CASSQERGTEAFF,TGCGCCAGCAGCCAAGAGCGGGGGACTGAAGCTTTCTTT
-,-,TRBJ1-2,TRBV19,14,CASSIERQGYGYTF,TGTGCCAGTAGTATAGAAAGGCAGGGCTATGGCTACACCTTC
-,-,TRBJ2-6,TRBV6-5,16,CASSLGGGSGANVLTF,TGTGCCAGCAGTTTGGGAGGGGGCTCTGGGGCCAACGTCCTGACTTTC
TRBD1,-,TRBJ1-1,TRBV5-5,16,CASSRTGTDLNTEAFF,TGTGCCAGCAGCCGTACCGGGACAGACCTGAACACTGAAGCTTTCTTT
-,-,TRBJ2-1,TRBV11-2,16,CASSSRGALASNEQFF,TGTGCCAGCAGCTCACGGGGGGCACTAGCGAGTAATGAGCAGTTCTTC
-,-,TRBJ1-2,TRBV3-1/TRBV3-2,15,CASSVRTVANYGYTF,TGTGCCAGCAGCGTCCGGACAGTAGCTAACTATGGCTACACCTTC
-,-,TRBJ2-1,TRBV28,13,CASNKADHNEQFF,TGTGCCAGCAACAAGGCGGATCACAATGAGCAGTTCTTC
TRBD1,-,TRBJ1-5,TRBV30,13,CAWGRQGNQPQHF,TGTGCCTGGGGCAGACAGGGGAATCAGCCCCAGCATTTT
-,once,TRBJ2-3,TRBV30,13,CAWGGGGADTQYF,TGTGCCTGGGGAGGGGGGGGCGCAGATACGCAGTATTTT
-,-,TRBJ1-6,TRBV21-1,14,CASSKTEALSPLHF,TGTGCCAGCAGCAAAACGGAGGCTCTCTCACCCCTCCACTTT
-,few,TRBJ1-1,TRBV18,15,CASSPPEGGVAEAFF,TGTGCCAGCTCACCACCGGAGGGAGGAGTGGCTGAAGCTTTCTTT
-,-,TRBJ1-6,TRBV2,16,CASSDGGGGYNSPLHF,TGTGCCAGCAGTGATGGCGGGGGCGGGTATAATTCACCCCTCCACTTT